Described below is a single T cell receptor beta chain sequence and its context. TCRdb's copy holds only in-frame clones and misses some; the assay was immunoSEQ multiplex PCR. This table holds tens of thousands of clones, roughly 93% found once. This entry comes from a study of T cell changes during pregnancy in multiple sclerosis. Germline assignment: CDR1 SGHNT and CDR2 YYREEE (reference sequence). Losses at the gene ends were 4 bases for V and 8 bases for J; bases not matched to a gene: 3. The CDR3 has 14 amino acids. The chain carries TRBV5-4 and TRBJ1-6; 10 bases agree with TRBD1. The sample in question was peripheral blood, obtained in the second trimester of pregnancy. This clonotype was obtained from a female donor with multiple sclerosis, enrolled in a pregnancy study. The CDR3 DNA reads TGTGCCAGCAGCACCGGGACAGGGGATTCACCCCTCCACTTT. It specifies CASSTGTGDSPLHF.